This T cell receptor (beta chain) originates from a study of response to subunit inactivated influenza vaccine. The study's findings and limits: The study's authors posited that every seasonal influenza vaccination enlists few new T cells.

This clonotype was seen ten or more times. Its antigen is currently unknown. The CDR3 is 16 amino acids. From germline, CDR1 is SGHTA and CDR2 FQGNSA. With V trimmed by 4 bases and J by 9 bases, 7 bases remained unmatched. TCRdb independently ran MiXCR on the RT-PCR reads; one entry per CDR3 protein. This table has about 480,000 distinct CDR3 sequences, about a tenth appearing once. The chain joins TRBV7-2 to TRBJ2-1, with 15 bases lining up with TRBD2. The sequencing used PBMCs from blood, collected roughly 48 days after vaccination. The receptor comes from a man aged 45-60 years who received an inactivated influenza vaccine. The CDR3 coding sequence is TGTGCCAGCAGCTCTCGGACTAGCGGGGGGGCACTTGAGCAGTTCTTC. Protein: CASSSRTSGGALEQFF.